A selection of T cell receptor beta chains follows, all from one sample in a study of cytomegalovirus exposure and HLA in healthy donors. Libraries were prepared by immunoSEQ multiplex PCR; TCRdb keeps only in-frame clonotypes and omits some of them. Its listing shows 150,000 or so clones. The sample was PBMCs. These receptor sequences come from a woman in her fifties or sixties in good health and CMV-seronegative. Each CDR3 is given with its conserved first and last residue. D genes are given only for firm matches.

J gene: TRBJ2-1
D gene: -
V gene: TRBV7-6
CDR3 protein: CASSSTREQFF
CDR3 DNA: TGTGCCAGCAGCTCTACCCGGGAGCAGTTCTTC

J gene: TRBJ2-3
D gene: TRBD2
V gene: TRBV5-1
CDR3 protein: CASSLLSSGVLTDTQYF
CDR3 DNA: TGCGCCAGCAGCTTGTTGTCTAGCGGGGTTTTAACAGATACGCAGTATTTT

J gene: TRBJ2-7
D gene: TRBD1
V gene: TRBV14
CDR3 protein: CASSPWTGWSEQYF
CDR3 DNA: TGTGCCAGCAGCCCCTGGACAGGGTGGAGCGAGCAGTACTTC

J gene: TRBJ2-1
D gene: -
V gene: TRBV4-2
CDR3 protein: CASSQVGGEQFF
CDR3 DNA: TGTGCCAGCAGCCAAGTCGGAGGGGAGCAGTTCTTC

J gene: TRBJ1-6
D gene: TRBD1
V gene: TRBV18
CDR3 protein: CASSPLDRQGSPLHF
CDR3 DNA: TGTGCCAGCTCACCATTGGACAGGCAGGGTTCACCCCTCCACTTT

J gene: TRBJ1-1
D gene: TRBD1
V gene: TRBV2
CDR3 protein: CASNWARDSLKGTTEAFF
CDR3 DNA: TGTGCCAGCAATTGGGCCAGGGACAGCCTGAAAGGGACCACTGAAGCTTTCTTT

J gene: TRBJ2-7
D gene: TRBD1
V gene: TRBV28
CDR3 protein: CASRGTAYEQYF
CDR3 DNA: TGTGCCAGCAGGGGGACAGCTTACGAGCAGTACTTC

J gene: TRBJ2-3
D gene: -
V gene: TRBV28
CDR3 protein: CASTLQGTDTQYF
CDR3 DNA: TGTGCCAGCACCTTACAAGGCACAGATACGCAGTATTTT

J gene: TRBJ1-5
D gene: -
V gene: TRBV6-1
CDR3 protein: CASISGLSVWQPQHF
CDR3 DNA: TGTGCCAGCATCTCCGGACTGAGTGTATGGCAGCCCCAGCATTTT

J gene: TRBJ2-3
D gene: TRBD2
V gene: TRBV4-2
CDR3 protein: CASSPRIAGGDYTDTQYF
CDR3 DNA: TGTGCCAGCAGCCCTCGGATAGCGGGGGGCGATTATACAGATACGCAGTATTTT

J gene: TRBJ2-2
D gene: TRBD2
V gene: TRBV4-1
CDR3 protein: CASSAGLAGPEGGELFF
CDR3 DNA: TGCGCCAGCAGCGCGGGACTAGCGGGACCCGAGGGTGGGGAGCTGTTTTTT

J gene: TRBJ2-7
D gene: -
V gene: TRBV15
CDR3 protein: CATSMYGGRGPYEQYF
CDR3 DNA: TGTGCCACCAGCATGTATGGAGGCAGAGGCCCCTACGAGCAGTACTTC

J gene: TRBJ2-2
D gene: TRBD2
V gene: TRBV9
CDR3 protein: CASSSGLLHNTGELFF
CDR3 DNA: TGTGCCAGCAGCTCGGGACTATTACATAACACCGGGGAGCTGTTTTTT

J gene: TRBJ2-1
D gene: -
V gene: TRBV7-9
CDR3 protein: CASIRSSYNEQFF
CDR3 DNA: TGTGCCAGCATTAGAAGCTCCTACAATGAGCAGTTCTTC

J gene: TRBJ1-1
D gene: -
V gene: TRBV6-5
CDR3 protein: CASSQTGNTEAFF
CDR3 DNA: TGTGCCAGCAGTCAGACGGGGAACACTGAAGCTTTCTTT

J gene: TRBJ2-7
D gene: TRBD2
V gene: TRBV7-2
CDR3 protein: CASSLSLAGVNYEQYF
CDR3 DNA: TGTGCCAGCAGCCTGTCACTAGCGGGGGTAAACTACGAGCAGTACTTC

J gene: TRBJ1-1
D gene: -
V gene: TRBV15
CDR3 protein: CATSPRTFFMNTEAFF
CDR3 DNA: TGTGCCACCAGCCCCCGGACATTCTTCATGAACACTGAAGCTTTCTTT

J gene: TRBJ2-1
D gene: -
V gene: TRBV5-6
CDR3 protein: CASSLTYFSSYNEQFF
CDR3 DNA: TGTGCCAGCAGCTTGACGTACTTTAGCTCCTACAATGAGCAGTTCTTC

J gene: TRBJ2-7
D gene: TRBD1
V gene: TRBV7-3
CDR3 protein: CASSSDGTGAYEQYF
CDR3 DNA: TGTGCCAGCAGCTCTGACGGGACAGGGGCGTACGAGCAGTACTTC

J gene: TRBJ1-1
D gene: -
V gene: TRBV7-2
CDR3 protein: CASSPGGGGRTRPAFF
CDR3 DNA: TGTGCCAGCAGCCCGGGGGGGGGCGGGCGGACCCGGCCGGCTTTCTTT

J gene: TRBJ2-7
D gene: -
V gene: TRBV6-5
CDR3 protein: CASSSRTGYEQYF
CDR3 DNA: TGTGCCAGCAGTTCTCGAACGGGGTACGAGCAGTACTTC

J gene: TRBJ1-1
D gene: -
V gene: TRBV11-2
CDR3 protein: CASSLGGREAFF
CDR3 DNA: TGTGCCAGCAGCCTCGGCGGGAGGGAAGCTTTCTTT

J gene: TRBJ1-2
D gene: -
V gene: TRBV4-2
CDR3 protein: CASSLNREGYTF
CDR3 DNA: TGTGCCAGCAGCCTTAACAGGGAAGGCTACACCTTC

J gene: TRBJ2-1
D gene: -
V gene: TRBV28
CDR3 protein: CASSHRDFNNEQFF
CDR3 DNA: TGTGCCAGCAGTCACCGGGACTTTAACAATGAGCAGTTCTTC

J gene: TRBJ1-1
D gene: -
V gene: TRBV12-5
CDR3 protein: CASGLSWNTEAFF
CDR3 DNA: TGTGCTAGTGGTTTGAGCTGGAACACTGAAGCTTTCTTT

J gene: TRBJ2-7
D gene: -
V gene: TRBV6-6
CDR3 protein: CASSYTGLEQYF
CDR3 DNA: TGTGCCAGCAGTTACACCGGTTTGGAGCAGTACTTC

J gene: TRBJ1-5
D gene: -
V gene: TRBV4-3
CDR3 protein: CASSQGLGGEQPQHF
CDR3 DNA: TGCGCCAGCAGCCAAGGGCTTGGGGGGGAACAGCCCCAGCATTTT

J gene: TRBJ1-5
D gene: TRBD1
V gene: TRBV2
CDR3 protein: CASSVNMGTGEVPQHF
CDR3 DNA: TGTGCCAGCAGTGTGAATATGGGGACAGGGGAGGTGCCCCAGCATTTT

J gene: TRBJ1-1
D gene: -
V gene: TRBV5-3
CDR3 protein: CARSFPGRNTEAFF
CDR3 DNA: TGTGCCAGAAGCTTCCCAGGGCGTAACACTGAAGCTTTCTTT

J gene: TRBJ2-2
D gene: TRBD2
V gene: TRBV7-9
CDR3 protein: CASSLTSVNTGELFF
CDR3 DNA: TGTGCCAGCAGCTTGACTAGCGTGAACACCGGGGAGCTGTTTTTT

J gene: TRBJ2-1
D gene: -
V gene: TRBV9
CDR3 protein: CASPRCDEQFF
CDR3 DNA: TGTGCCAGCCCCCGCTGCGATGAGCAGTTCTTC

J gene: TRBJ2-7
D gene: -
V gene: TRBV5-1
CDR3 protein: CASSLAPGQYYEQYF
CDR3 DNA: TGCGCCAGCAGCTTGGCCCCAGGACAATACTACGAGCAGTACTTC

J gene: TRBJ2-6
D gene: -
V gene: TRBV9
CDR3 protein: CASGKEDSGANVLTF
CDR3 DNA: TGTGCCAGCGGGAAGGAGGACTCTGGGGCCAACGTCCTGACTTTC

J gene: TRBJ1-2
D gene: TRBD1
V gene: TRBV9
CDR3 protein: CASSERTGDKSGYTF
CDR3 DNA: TGTGCCAGCAGCGAACGGACAGGGGATAAGTCTGGCTACACCTTC

J gene: TRBJ1-6
D gene: TRBD1
V gene: TRBV28
CDR3 protein: CASSLTGGISPLHF
CDR3 DNA: TGTGCCAGCAGTCTGACAGGGGGCATATCACCCCTCCACTTT

J gene: TRBJ2-2
D gene: -
V gene: TRBV9
CDR3 protein: CASSEQARRNTGELFF
CDR3 DNA: TGTGCCAGCAGCGAGCAAGCTAGGCGAAACACCGGGGAGCTGTTTTTT

J gene: TRBJ2-6
D gene: -
V gene: TRBV28
CDR3 protein: CASSFRPGGGQARANVLTF
CDR3 DNA: TGTGCCAGCAGTTTTCGTCCCGGGGGTGGCCAAGCGAGGGCCAACGTCCTGACTTTC

J gene: TRBJ1-1
D gene: -
V gene: TRBV19
CDR3 protein: CASSGLRTGNTEAFF
CDR3 DNA: TGTGCCAGTAGTGGCTTGCGGACGGGAAACACTGAAGCTTTCTTT